This T cell receptor beta chain emerged from a study of blood T cells in healthy people across ages. Study observations and caveats: Significant beta diversity loss was already apparent by age about 39, declining roughly linearly.

V was pared by 6 bases and J by 5 bases, with 5 bases of the junction left unmatched. From germline, CDR1 is MNHEY and CDR2 SMNVEV (reference sequence). The CDR3 is 14 amino acids. All donors came from Russia, were Caucasian and healthy, and spanned ages about 6 to 100. Only a few counts were recorded for this clonotype. Its matching antigen is unknown. Primers used in a second PCR of about 6 to 12 cycles were a sample-barcoded 5' primer and a J-beta primer mix. From the 5' RACE reads, TCRdb called clonotypes with MiXCR, one entry per CDR3 protein. The table records 550,000 to 750,000 distinct CDR3 sequences, under 25% of them present only once.

Sequenced material: blood. This sequence was found in a man between 65 and 85 years old in good health. This chain connects TRBV27 to TRBJ2-2; 8 bases are shared with TRBD1. For the CDR3, the DNA is TGTGCCAGCAGGGCGGGACAGGTTACCGGGGAGCTGTTTTTT. The encoded protein is CASRAGQVTGELFF.